This entry lists 10 T cell receptor beta chains sequenced from one sample in a study of cytotoxic CD8 clonotypes in ibrutinib-treated CLL. Repertoires were generated with immunoSEQ multiplex PCR, while TCRdb's copy carries only in-frame clones and drops some. This table holds roughly 190,000 clones, approximately 72% found once. The specimen comprised PBMCs, sampled after 24 months of ibrutinib treatment. All receptors come from a human donor with chronic lymphocytic leukemia.

V gene TRBV9 combines with J gene TRBJ2-1; perhaps TRBD1 as D (6 bases). CDR3 length: 12 residues. V was pared by 4 bases and J by 10 bases, with 12 bases between. Germline values: CDR1 SGDLS, CDR2 YYNGEE. CDR3 sequence reads: CASSPGGGEQFF. DNA for the CDR3: TGTGCCAGCAGCCCTGGGGGCGGGGAGCAGTTCTTC.

This chain connects TRBV19 to TRBJ1-2, with D uncertain. From germline, CDR1 is LNHDA and CDR2 SQIVND (reference sequence). V lost 5 bases and J lost 3, with 13 bases in between. The CDR3 spans 14 residues. Here the CDR3 DNA reads TGTGCCAGTAGTCCTACGGAACGGGACTATGGCTACACCTTC. Encoded protein: CASSPTERDYGYTF.

This rearrangement joins TRBV7-3 to TRBJ2-1, with 9 positions matching TRBD2. This CDR3 has 17 amino acids. Germline V CDR1 and CDR2: SGHTA, FQGTGA. V was clipped by 1 base and J by 5 bases; unmatched bases: 9. CDR3 sequence reads: CASSLISGSPPNNEQFF. For the CDR3, the DNA is TGTGCCAGCAGCTTAATTAGCGGGAGTCCCCCGAACAATGAGCAGTTCTTC. Together with reference TRBV7-3 and TRBJ2-1, the CDR3 gives the full variable domain: GAGVSQTPSNKVTEKGKYVELRCDPISGHTALYWYRQSLGQGPEFLIYFQGTGAADDSGLPNDRFFAVRPEGSVSTLKIQRTERGDSAVYLCASSLISGSPPNNEQFFGPGTRLTVL.

The rearrangement links TRBV11-2 to TRBJ2-1, with a weak D call TRBD2 (5 bases). V lost 2 bases, J lost 3 bases, and 8 bases lay in between. The CDR3 is 14 amino acids. In germline, CDR1 is SGHAT, CDR2 FQNNGV. CDR3 bases: TGTGCCAGCAGCTTAAGTGGACTCTACAATGAGCAGTTCTTC. Translation gives CASSLSGLYNEQFF.

Only one count was recorded for this clone. The chain has TRBV5-1 and TRBJ1-2; D not certain. The CDR3 has 14 residues. Trimming removed 2 bases at V and 0 bases at J, with 8 bases between. Germline V gene lookup returns CDR1 SGHRS and CDR2 YFSETQ. This chain's CDR3 is CASSFSGSNYGYTF. DNA of the CDR3: TGCGCCAGCAGCTTCAGCGGCTCTAACTATGGCTACACCTTC.

The J gene is TRBJ1-3, the V gene TRBV19; no firm D call. The CDR3 totals 13 residues. Per the germline V gene, CDR1 is LNHDA and CDR2 is SQIVND (reference sequence). V dropped 10 bases and J dropped 0 bases, with 10 bases sitting between them. The CDR3 DNA reads TGTGCCACCGAGGGCGTCTCTGGAAACACCATATATTTT. Protein sequence: CATEGVSGNTIYF.

The chain couples TRBV4-3 to TRBJ1-1, with D possibly matching TRBD1 (6 bases). This CDR3 is 15 amino acids long. CDR1 is LGHNA and CDR2 is YSLEER in the germline V gene. V was clipped by 1 base and J by 1 base, with 10 bases between them. The CDR3 region has the DNA TGCGCCAGCAGCCAAGGAACAGGGACGAACACTGAAGCTTTCTTT. This codes for CASSQGTGTNTEAFF.

The chain joins TRBV18 to TRBJ2-1, with 10 bases matching TRBD2. This CDR3 is 16 amino acids long. Per germline, CDR1 KGHSH and CDR2 LQKENI. Trimming cost V 3 bases and J 1 base; bases outside gene matches: 3. CDR3 protein: CASSPGLASSYNEQFF. The CDR3 coding sequence is TGTGCCAGCTCACCGGGACTAGCGTCTTCCTACAATGAGCAGTTCTTC. Combining the CDR3 with reference TRBV18 and TRBJ2-1 gives the whole variable domain NAGVMQNPRHLVRRRGQEARLRCSPMKGHSHVYWYRQLPEEGLKFMVYLQKENIIDESGMPKERFSAEFPKEGPSILRIQQVVRGDSAAYFCASSPGLASSYNEQFFGPGTRLTVL.

The V and J genes are TRBV27 and TRBJ1-4; D possibly corresponds to TRBD1 (6 bases). The CDR3 has 17 amino acids. The V gene's germline CDR1 is MNHEY and CDR2 SMNVEV (reference sequence). V lost 2 bases to trimming and J lost 1 base, with 14 bases between them. CDR3 protein: CASSLRGAPLTNEKLFF. CDR3 in DNA: TGTGCCAGCAGTTTAAGGGGGGCCCCGCTAACTAATGAAAAACTGTTTTTT.

J is TRBJ1-1 and V is TRBV15, with D unclear. There are 14 residues in the CDR3. Deletions cut 1 base from V and 1 base from J, with 7 bases between. Germline V gene data show CDR1 as LNHNV and CDR2 as YYDKDF (reference sequence). The CDR3 protein is CATSRGPANTEAFF. DNA of the CDR3: TGTGCCACCAGCAGAGGTCCGGCGAACACTGAAGCTTTCTTT.